The 14 T cell receptor beta chains below were found in one sample sequenced in a study of T cell responses to AZD1222 COVID-19 vaccine. Clones were sequenced by immunoSEQ multiplex PCR, and TCRdb holds only the in-frame ones, with some missing. Among about 81,000 clones listed, 75% to 95% were seen once. The source was peripheral blood, collected 28 days after the second AZD1222 dose. The source is an adult who received the AZD1222 COVID-19 vaccine.

The chain couples TRBV28 to TRBJ1-5; unclear D gene. Trimming stripped 3 bases from V and 3 bases from J, with 9 bases between. The germline V gene encodes CDR1 MDHEN and CDR2 SYDVKM. The CDR3 loop spans 14 amino acids. Here the CDR3 reads CASSFERINQPQHF. Written as DNA, the CDR3 is TGTGCCAGCAGTTTCGAACGGATCAATCAGCCCCAGCATTTT.

The chain is built from TRBV12-5 and TRBJ1-6, with D unresolved. Germline-derived CDR1 and CDR2 are LGHNT and FRNRAP. Trimming left V 2 bases short and J 8 bases short, with 10 bases between. The CDR3 has 14 amino acids. CDR3: CASGLTSEDSPLHF. The CDR3 region has the DNA TGTGCTAGTGGTTTGACCTCCGAGGATTCACCCCTCCACTTT. Complete variable domain (other parts from reference TRBV12-5 and TRBJ1-6): DARVTQTPRHKVTEMGQEVTMRCQPILGHNTVFWYRQTMMQGLELLAYFRNRAPLDDSGMPKDRFSAEMPDATLATLKIQPSEPRDSAVYFCASGLTSEDSPLHFGNGTRLTVT.

This sequence joins TRBV25-1 and TRBJ1-2; the match to TRBD1 covers 10 bases. Trimming at V came to 1 base and at J to 4 bases, leaving 3 bases not matched to a gene. Germline assignment: CDR1 MGHDK and CDR2 SYGVNS. The CDR3 has 15 amino acids. The CDR3 DNA sequence: TGTGCCAGCAGTGAATGGGACAGGGGAAGCTATGGCTACACCTTC. As protein: CASSEWDRGSYGYTF.

V and J are TRBV19 and TRBJ1-6, with D perhaps TRBD1 (5 bases). This CDR3 region has 14 residues. Looked up from germline, CDR1 is LNHDA and CDR2 is SQIVND (reference sequence). The V end was cut by 6 bases, the J end by 5 bases, with 11 bases between. The chain's CDR3 is CASRRTQDNSPLHF. DNA for the CDR3: TGTGCCAGTAGGAGGACACAGGATAATTCACCCCTCCACTTT. Drawing the rest from reference TRBV19 and TRBJ1-6, the complete variable domain is DGGITQSPKYLFRKEGQNVTLSCEQNLNHDAMYWYRQDPGQGLRLIYYSQIVNDFQKGDIAEGYSVSREKKESFPLTVTSAQKNPTAFYLCASRRTQDNSPLHFGNGTRLTVT.

The chain couples TRBV7-3 to TRBJ1-2, with no clear D. Trimming shortened V by 4 bases and J by 8 bases, and 17 bases separated the two germline ends. This CDR3 contains 14 residues. The germline V gene has CDR1 SGHTA and CDR2 FQGTGA. CDR3 DNA sequence: TGTGCCAGCAGCTCAGCCCCAAGGGAAGGGGGCTACACCTTC. This translates into CASSSAPREGGYTF.

This clone occurred a few times. The rearrangement links TRBV6-1 to TRBJ2-7; TRBD2 matches at 9 bases. The J segment lost 2 bases and the V segment lost 2 bases, leaving 7 bases of the junction unmatched. Per the germline V gene, CDR1 is MNHNS and CDR2 is SASEGT. This CDR3 has 16 residues. DNA of the CDR3: TGTGCCAGCAGTGAAACCCACCTAGCGGGGACCTACGAGCAGTACTTC. Translated: CASSETHLAGTYEQYF.

The rearrangement links TRBV6-6 to TRBJ1-5; D perhaps matches TRBD1 (6 bases). V was cut by 0 bases and J by 5 bases, with 11 bases left in between. CDR1 MNHNY and CDR2 SVGAGI come from the germline V gene (reference sequence). The CDR3 is 15 residues long. CDR3 DNA sequence: TGTGCCAGCAGTTACTCGATTGGGGGCGATCAGCCCCAGCATTTT. This sequence encodes CASSYSIGGDQPQHF.

V gene TRBV27 combines with J gene TRBJ1-1; a weak D match, TRBD1 (5 bases). With 5 bases removed from V and 1 base from J, the gap between germline ends came to 14 bases. CDR1 and CDR2 (germline): MNHEY, SMNVEV (reference sequence). CDR3 length equals 15 residues. CDR3 sequence (DNA): TGTGCCAGCAGTCCCCTTCAGACAGCGAACACTGAAGCTTTCTTT. Translation gives CASSPLQTANTEAFF.

CDR3: CASTLRDGIYEQYF. CDR3 nucleotides: TGTGCCAGCACCCTTCGGGACGGTATATACGAGCAGTACTTC. V is TRBV28 and J is TRBJ2-7, with D perhaps matching TRBD1 or TRBD2 (5 bases each). CDR1 is MDHEN, CDR2 SYDVKM, per germline. Trimming pared 7 bases from V and 4 bases from J, leaving 17 bases between. This CDR3 region has 14 residues. Drawing the rest from reference TRBV28 and TRBJ2-7, the complete variable domain is DVKVTQSSRYLVKRTGEKVFLECVQDMDHENMFWYRQDPGLGLRLIYFSYDVKMKEKGDIPEGYSVSREKKERFSLILESASTNQTSMYLCASTLRDGIYEQYFGPGTRLTVT.

The chain recombines TRBV5-4 with TRBJ1-1; 7 bases agree with TRBD1. The CDR3 length is 17 residues. V shed 7 bases and J 1 base; nucleotides not matched to a gene: 16. Germline CDR1 and CDR2: SGHNT and YYREEE (reference sequence). CDR3 amino acids: CASHTGVGGLANTEAFF. The CDR3 DNA reads as TGTGCCAGCCATACTGGTGTAGGGGGCCTCGCGAACACTGAAGCTTTCTTT.

This chain joins TRBV9 and TRBJ2-2; the D is unclear. The CDR3 is 13 amino acids. Germline lookup yields CDR1 SGDLS and CDR2 YYNGEE. V was shortened by 3 bases and J by 3 bases, with 6 bases between the two germline ends. The CDR3 protein is CASSAFDTGELFF. Here the CDR3 DNA reads TGTGCCAGCAGCGCGTTCGACACCGGGGAGCTGTTTTTT.

V usage is TRBV5-5 and J usage is TRBJ1-6; no definite D call. Germline values: CDR1 SGHKS, CDR2 YYEKEE (reference sequence). The CDR3 is 16 residues long. V shed 4 bases and J shed 0 bases, with 11 bases lying between them. This CDR3 reads CASSLAGSSYNSPLHF. CDR3 in DNA: TGTGCCAGCAGCCTCGCGGGGAGCTCCTATAATTCACCCCTCCACTTT. Full variable domain (outside the CDR3, taken from reference TRBV5-5 and TRBJ1-6): DAGVTQSPTHLIKTRGQQVTLRCSPISGHKSVSWYQQVLGQGPQFIFQYYEKEERGRGNFPDRFSARQFPNYSSELNVNALLLGDSALYLCASSLAGSSYNSPLHFGNGTRLTVT.

J is TRBJ2-7 and V is TRBV6-2 or TRBV6-3; D gene ambiguous. V lost 6 bases and J lost 5, with 23 bases in between. The CDR3 covers 16 residues. CDR1 is MNHEY and CDR2 is SVGEGT in the germline V gene. CDR3 sequence (DNA): TGTGCCAGCAGCGCTATCACCGGAAGTGCACCGAACGAGCAGTACTTC. This codes for CASSAITGSAPNEQYF.

DNA of the CDR3: TGTGCCAGCAGCCTCCGGCCAGGCGGCACCTTC. Amino acid sequence: CASSLRPGGTF. The rearrangement uses TRBV12-1 and TRBJ1-2. TRBV12-1 is annotated as a pseudogene. This CDR3 comprises 11 residues.